The 18 T cell receptor beta chains presented below share a single source sample, sequenced in a study of T-cell memory formation after mild COVID-19. Each CDR3 protein is one row after TCRdb ran MiXCR on the 5' RACE reads. The repertoire holds more than 250,000 distinct CDR3 sequences, about a sixth seen once, with 23% in the top ten. The sequenced sample was PBMCs or a T cell subset sorted from them (not recorded which). These receptors were taken from a man aged 18 to 35 who had mild COVID-19 (a few samples of this study predate the infection). Cell type and time point are not known.

This clonotype was found many times. V is TRBV5-5 and J is TRBJ2-2; maybe TRBD1 (5 bases). CDR1 and CDR2 (germline): SGHKS, YYEKEE (reference sequence). There are 15 residues in the CDR3. Between the trimmed V and J ends, which lost 0 bases and 1 base, there was a span of 7 bases. In nucleotides, the CDR3 is TGTGCCAGCAGCTTGGTGGGGCTGAACACCGGGGAGCTGTTTTTT. Amino acid sequence: CASSLVGLNTGELFF.

This clonotype was seen only a few times. The V gene is TRBV6-5, the J gene TRBJ2-1; D is uncertain. CDR1 is MNHEY and CDR2 is SVGAGI in the germline V gene. V was pared by 6 bases and J by 0 bases, with 12 bases between. CDR3 length equals 15 residues. This chain's CDR3 is CASRVYGSSYNEQFF. CDR3 coding DNA: TGTGCCAGCAGAGTATATGGAAGCTCCTACAATGAGCAGTTCTTC.

This rearrangement joins TRBV2 to TRBJ2-3; D call uncertain. The CDR3 covers 14 residues. Germline V lookup: CDR1 SNHLY, CDR2 FYNNEI. V lost 4 bases and J lost 2, with 10 bases in between. The CDR3 DNA follows: TGTGCCAGCAGTGCTGGCAGTAACACAGATACGCAGTATTTT. It is translated as CASSAGSNTDTQYF.

This clonotype showed up just a few times. The V call is TRBV20-1, the J call TRBJ2-7, with 9 nucleotides matching TRBD1. Germline V gene lookup returns CDR1 DFQATT and CDR2 SNEGSKA (reference sequence). V dropped 6 bases and J dropped 5; count of bases not matched to a gene: 5. The CDR3 loop spans 12 amino acids. This chain's CDR3 is CSARDRAHEQYF. The CDR3 bases are TGCAGTGCCAGGGACAGGGCTCACGAGCAGTACTTC.

The chain has TRBV12-3 or TRBV12-4 and TRBJ1-4; D remains unclear. This CDR3 is built from 12 residues. The V end was cut by 4 bases, the J end by 5 bases, with 5 bases between. The CDR3 nucleotides read TGTGCCAGCAGTTCTTGGAATGAAAAACTGTTTTTT. Residues: CASSSWNEKLFF.

This clonotype came up a few times. The V and J genes are TRBV5-4 and TRBJ1-2; D gene unclear. This CDR3 has 12 amino acids. Between the trimmed V and J ends, which lost 7 bases and 2 bases, there was a span of 9 bases. Germline CDR1 is SGHNT and CDR2 is YYREEE (reference sequence). The CDR3: CASRGMNYGYTF. The CDR3 region has the DNA TGTGCCAGCCGCGGGATGAACTATGGCTACACCTTC.

The chain uses TRBV4-2 and TRBJ2-1; D ambiguous. Germline V lookup: CDR1 LGHNA, CDR2 YNFKEQ. The CDR3 is made up of 13 amino acids. Trimming removed 5 bases at V and 7 bases at J, with 12 bases between. The CDR3 loop is CASSVRTANEQFF. The CDR3 DNA reads as TGTGCCAGCAGCGTACGCACAGCAAATGAGCAGTTCTTC.

The chain combines TRBV6-4 with TRBJ2-3; the D is unclear. Deletions cut 4 bases from V and 0 bases from J, with 5 bases between. Germline assignment: CDR1 MRHNA and CDR2 SNTAGT. The CDR3 runs 13 residues. This chain's CDR3 is CASSVGSTDTQYF. The DNA of the CDR3 is TGTGCCAGCAGTGTGGGCAGCACAGATACGCAGTATTTT.

This clonotype turned up a few times. The chain carries TRBV12-5 and TRBJ1-5; D ambiguous. Germline CDR1 is LGHNT and CDR2 is FRNRAP. Trimming pared 3 bases from V and 4 bases from J, leaving 7 bases between. The CDR3 has 13 amino acids. The CDR3 coding sequence is TGTGCTAGTGGTTTATACAGAAATCAGCCCCAGCATTTT. This gives the protein CASGLYRNQPQHF.

The sample holds a few counts of this clonotype. The J gene is TRBJ1-1, the V gene TRBV28, with a weak D call TRBD1 (5 bases). The CDR3 is 13 amino acids. Per germline, CDR1 MDHEN and CDR2 SYDVKM. The V and J ends lost 4 bases and 7 bases respectively, with 13 bases between them. This chain's CDR3 is CASSSGTAIEAFF. CDR3 sequence (DNA): TGTGCCAGCAGTTCCGGGACGGCTATTGAAGCTTTCTTT. The full variable domain, rest sourced from reference TRBV28 and TRBJ1-1, is DVKVTQSSRYLVKRTGEKVFLECVQDMDHENMFWYRQDPGLGLRLIYFSYDVKMKEKGDIPEGYSVSREKKERFSLILESASTNQTSMYLCASSSGTAIEAFFGQGTRLTVV.

This clonotype has only a few counts. This chain links TRBV4-1 with TRBJ2-7; 7 bases are shared with TRBD1. Germline trimming cut 1 base from V and 3 bases from J; bases unmatched to any gene: 3. Looked up from germline, CDR1 is MGHRA and CDR2 is YSYEKL. This CDR3 contains 14 residues. The CDR3 sequence: CASSQAGQIYEQYF. The CDR3 DNA sequence: TGCGCCAGCAGCCAAGCGGGACAGATCTACGAGCAGTACTTC.

This clonotype was picked up many times. The gene calls are TRBV3-1 and TRBJ2-5; D may be TRBD1 or TRBD2 (6 bases each). The CDR3 extends over 15 amino acids. Trimming left V 5 bases short and J 5 bases short, with 18 bases between. Germline V gene lookup returns CDR1 LGHDT and CDR2 YNNKEL (reference sequence). The CDR3 loop is CASSFERGGQETQYF. CDR3 in DNA: TGTGCCAGCAGCTTCGAAAGAGGGGGGCAGGAGACCCAGTACTTC.

In this sample, this clonotype turned up a few times. The V call is TRBV5-5, the J call TRBJ2-7, with TRBD2 identical over 8 bases. Germline V gene lookup returns CDR1 SGHKS and CDR2 YYEKEE (reference sequence). This CDR3 is built from 15 residues. J gave up 2 bases and V 5 bases, and 9 bases lay outside the gene matches. DNA for the CDR3: TGTGCCAGCAGTTATAGCGGGACCGCCCCCTACGAGCAGTACGTC. Amino acids: CASSYSGTAPYEQYV.

The chain recombines TRBV5-1 with TRBJ2-7; 9 bases map to TRBD1. Trimming at V came to 3 bases and at J to 1 base, leaving 5 bases not matched to a gene. The CDR3 is made up of 15 amino acids. CDR1 and CDR2 from the germline V gene are SGHRS and YFSETQ. Written as DNA, the CDR3 is TGCGCCAGCAGCTCTGGACAGGGGTCTTCCTACGAGCAGTACTTC. As protein: CASSSGQGSSYEQYF.

This chain connects TRBV12-3 or TRBV12-4 to TRBJ2-3; 16 bases align to TRBD2. The trim removed 5 bases at V and 6 bases at J, leaving 2 bases unmatched. This CDR3 is built from 15 residues. The CDR3 DNA reads TGTGCCAGCAGTGGGACTAGCGGGGGGGCCGATACGCAGTATTTT. It translates to CASSGTSGGADTQYF.

The chain recombines TRBV7-9 with TRBJ2-7, with D perhaps TRBD1 (6 bases). Germline CDR1 reads SEHNR; CDR2 reads FQNEAQ (reference sequence). V was clipped by 5 bases and J by 8 bases, with 16 bases between them. The CDR3 has 13 residues. In DNA form, the CDR3 reads TGTGCCAGCAGCCCGGAGACTACAGGGAAGCAGTACTTC. Protein: CASSPETTGKQYF.

V and J are TRBV7-8 and TRBJ2-5, with TRBD2 identical over 8 bases. The germline gives CDR1 SGHVS, CDR2 FQNEAQ. Trimming took 2 bases from V and 3 from J; bases not matched to a gene: 8. CDR3 length: 16 amino acids. In DNA form, the CDR3 reads TGTGCCAGCAGCTTAAATCGTGGACTAGCAAAAGAGACCCAGTACTTC. It encodes CASSLNRGLAKETQYF. Using reference TRBV7-8 and TRBJ2-5 for the parts outside the CDR3, the full variable domain is GAGVSQSPRYKVAKRGQDVALRCDPISGHVSLFWYQQALGQGPEFLTYFQNEAQLDKSGLPSDRFFAERPEGSVSTLKIQRTQQEDSAVYLCASSLNRGLAKETQYFGPGTRLLVL.

The chain combines TRBV20-1 with TRBJ1-2; D gene ambiguous. The CDR3 extends over 11 amino acids. Germline loops: CDR1 DFQATT, CDR2 SNEGSKA (reference sequence). V gave up 6 bases and J gave up 2 bases, with 7 bases separating them. CDR3: CSATDNYGYTF. The CDR3 DNA reads as TGCAGTGCGACCGACAACTATGGCTACACCTTC.